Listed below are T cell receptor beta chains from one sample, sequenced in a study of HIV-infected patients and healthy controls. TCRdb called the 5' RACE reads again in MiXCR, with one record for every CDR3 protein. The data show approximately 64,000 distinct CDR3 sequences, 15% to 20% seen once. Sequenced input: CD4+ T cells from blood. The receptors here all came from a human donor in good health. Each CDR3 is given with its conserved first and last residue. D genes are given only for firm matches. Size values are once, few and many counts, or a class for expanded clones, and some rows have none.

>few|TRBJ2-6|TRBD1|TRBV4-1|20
CASSQLQPGQGRYGANVLTF
TGCGCCAGCAGCCAACTACAACCGGGACAGGGGAGGTACGGGGCCAACGTCCTGACTTTC
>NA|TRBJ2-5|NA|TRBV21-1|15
CASSKVLSGGTDQYF
TGTGCCAGCAGCAAAGTATTATCGGGGGGTACGGACCAGTACTTC
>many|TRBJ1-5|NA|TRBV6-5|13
CASSKGGYQPQHF
TGTGCCAGCAGCAAGGGGGGCTATCAGCCCCAGCATTTT
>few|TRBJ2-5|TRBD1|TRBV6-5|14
CASSDRGRGETQYF
TGTGCCAGCAGTGACAGGGGGAGGGGAGAGACCCAGTACTTC
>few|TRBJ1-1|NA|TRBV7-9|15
CASSLGRGTNTEAFF
TGTGCCAGCAGCTTAGGGAGGGGGACGAACACTGAAGCTTTCTTT
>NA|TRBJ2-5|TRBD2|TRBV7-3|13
CASSLTREETQYF
TGTGCCAGCAGCTTAACGCGGGAGGAGACCCAGTACTTC
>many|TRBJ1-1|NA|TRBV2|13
CASSDQENTEAFF
TGTGCCAGCAGTGACCAAGAGAACACTGAAGCTTTCTTT
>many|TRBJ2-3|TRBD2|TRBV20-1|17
CSASGNSGGFRTDTQYF
TGCAGTGCTAGTGGGAACAGCGGGGGGTTTCGCACAGATACGCAGTATTTT
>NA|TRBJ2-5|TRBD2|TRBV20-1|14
CSARVAGVYETQYF
TGCAGTGCTAGAGTGGCGGGAGTTTACGAGACCCAGTACTTC
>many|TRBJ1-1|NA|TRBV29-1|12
CSGTQSGTEAFF
TGCAGCGGCACGCAGTCGGGCACTGAAGCTTTCTTT
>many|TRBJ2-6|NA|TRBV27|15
CASSQQGAGANVLTF
TGTGCCAGCAGTCAACAGGGTGCCGGGGCCAACGTCCTGACTTTC
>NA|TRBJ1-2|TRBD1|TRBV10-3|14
CAISGTGGNYGYTF
TGTGCCATCAGCGGGACAGGGGGGAACTATGGCTACACCTTC
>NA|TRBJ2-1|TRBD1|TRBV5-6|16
CASSSGTGVPRNEQFF
TGTGCCAGCAGCTCGGGGACAGGGGTCCCTCGAAATGAGCAGTTCTTC
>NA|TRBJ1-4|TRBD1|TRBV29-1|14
CSGTPGQGGEKLFF
TGCAGTGGCACACCGGGACAGGGCGGTGAAAAACTGTTTTTT
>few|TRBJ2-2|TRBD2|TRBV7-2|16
CASSLWAGAGTGELFF
TGTGCCAGCAGCTTATGGGCGGGAGCCGGCACCGGGGAGCTGTTTTTT
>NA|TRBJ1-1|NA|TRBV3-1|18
CASSQRPGHRAVTTEAFF
TGTGCCAGCAGCCAGAGACCGGGACACAGGGCGGTGACCACTGAAGCTTTCTTT
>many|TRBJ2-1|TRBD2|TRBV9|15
CASSATSGEYNEQFF
TGTGCCAGCAGCGCTACTAGCGGAGAGTACAATGAGCAGTTCTTC
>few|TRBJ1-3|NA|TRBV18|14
CASSPAGSGNTIYF
TGTGCCAGCTCACCGGCGGGCTCTGGAAACACCATATATTTT
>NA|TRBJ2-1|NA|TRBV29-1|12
CSVRSSRNEQFF
TGCAGCGTTCGATCTAGCCGCAATGAGCAGTTCTTC
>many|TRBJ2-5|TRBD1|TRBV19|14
CASSGTGIQETQYF
TGTGCCAGTAGCGGGACAGGGATTCAAGAGACCCAGTACTTC
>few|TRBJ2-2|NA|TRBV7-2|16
CASSLSGRSNTGELFF
TGTGCCAGCAGCCTCTCAGGCAGATCGAACACCGGGGAGCTGTTTTTT
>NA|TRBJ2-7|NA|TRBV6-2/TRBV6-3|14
CASSHRGGGYEQYF
TGTGCCAGCAGTCACAGGGGAGGGGGATACGAGCAGTACTTC
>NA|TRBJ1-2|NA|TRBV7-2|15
CASSPTWQSLLGYTF
TGTGCCAGCAGCCCCACTTGGCAGAGTCTTCTTGGCTACACCTTC
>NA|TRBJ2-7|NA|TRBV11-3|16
CASSSSRTSSGYEQYF
TGTGCCAGCAGCTCATCCCGGACTTCATCCGGGTACGAGCAGTACTTC
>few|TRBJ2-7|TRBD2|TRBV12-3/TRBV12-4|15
CASTPPGGEFAGQYF
TGTGCCAGCACCCCCCCGGGGGGGGAGTTCGCTGGGCAGTACTTC
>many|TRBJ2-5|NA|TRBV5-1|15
CASSPVSGRQETQYF
TGCGCCAGCAGTCCTGTGTCAGGGCGCCAAGAGACCCAGTACTTC
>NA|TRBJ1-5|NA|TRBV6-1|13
CASSMVRDQPQHF
TGTGCCAGCAGTATGGTTCGTGATCAGCCCCAGCATTTT
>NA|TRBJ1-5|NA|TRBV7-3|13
CASSLTRGQPQHF
TGTGCCAGCAGCTTAACGAGGGGGCAGCCCCAGCATTTT
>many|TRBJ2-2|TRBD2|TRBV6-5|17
CASTDLLAGGLTGELFF
TGTGCCAGCACCGACCTACTAGCGGGAGGGCTAACCGGGGAGCTGTTTTTT
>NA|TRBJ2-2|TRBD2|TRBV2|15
CASSEAQAGTGELFF
TGTGCCAGCAGTGAAGCGCAAGCGGGGACCGGGGAGCTGTTTTTT
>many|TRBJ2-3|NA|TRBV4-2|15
CASSQALAGTDTQYF
TGTGCCAGCAGCCAAGCACTAGCCGGCACAGATACGCAGTATTTT
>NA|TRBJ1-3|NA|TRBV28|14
CASNNPTSGNTIYF
TGTGCCAGCAATAACCCGACCTCTGGAAACACCATATATTTT
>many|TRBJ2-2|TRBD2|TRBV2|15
CASSPSGRATGELFF
TGTGCCAGCAGTCCTAGCGGGAGGGCGACCGGGGAGCTGTTTTTT
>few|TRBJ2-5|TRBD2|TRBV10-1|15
CASSPGGRLQETQYF
TGCGCCAGCAGCCCTGGCGGGAGGCTTCAAGAGACCCAGTACTTC
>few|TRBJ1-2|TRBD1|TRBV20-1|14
CSAREVGQGGGYTF
TGCAGTGCTAGAGAAGTAGGACAGGGCGGAGGCTACACCTTC
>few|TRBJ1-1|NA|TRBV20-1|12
CSARGRYTEAFF
TGCAGTGCTAGAGGGCGTTACACTGAAGCTTTCTTT
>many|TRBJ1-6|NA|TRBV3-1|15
CASQDQSSYNSPLHF
TGTGCCAGCCAGGACCAGAGCTCCTATAATTCACCCCTCCACTTT
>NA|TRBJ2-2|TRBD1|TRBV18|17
CASSPLRTGQSGGELFF
TGTGCCAGCTCACCACTTAGGACAGGGCAGTCCGGCGGGGAGCTGTTTTTT
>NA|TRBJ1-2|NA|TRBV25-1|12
CASMNSLYGYTF
TGTGCCAGCATGAACAGCCTCTATGGCTACACCTTC
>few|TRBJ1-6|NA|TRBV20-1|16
CSARLLSGSYNSPLHF
TGCAGTGCTAGATTGCTTTCGGGTTCCTATAATTCACCCCTCCACTTT
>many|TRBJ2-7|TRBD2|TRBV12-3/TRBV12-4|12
CASSTSNSEQYF
TGTGCCAGTTCGACTAGCAATAGCGAGCAGTACTTC
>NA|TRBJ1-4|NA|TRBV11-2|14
CASSLIHPNEKLFF
TGTGCCAGCAGCTTAATCCACCCTAATGAAAAACTGTTTTTT
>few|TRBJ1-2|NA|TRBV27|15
CASSLRGTAGGGYTF
TGTGCCAGCAGTTTAAGGGGTACCGCCGGGGGTGGCTACACCTTC
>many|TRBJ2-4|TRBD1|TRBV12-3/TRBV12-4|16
CASSLADRGRRNIQYF
TGTGCCAGCAGTTTAGCGGACAGGGGGCGCCGAAACATTCAGTACTTC
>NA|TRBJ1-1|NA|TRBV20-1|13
CSVVGNGVTETFF
TGCAGTGTCGTCGGCAATGGGGTAACTGAAACTTTCTTT
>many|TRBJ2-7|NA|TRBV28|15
CASSPRPGQTYEQYF
TGTGCCAGCAGCCCTCGTCCGGGACAAACATACGAGCAGTACTTC
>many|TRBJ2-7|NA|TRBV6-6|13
CASSRDTSYEQYF
TGTGCCAGCAGCAGGGACACCTCCTACGAGCAGTACTTC
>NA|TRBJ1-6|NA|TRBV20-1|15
CSASRLDGLNSPLHF
TGCAGTGCTAGCCGGCTCGACGGCCTCAACTCACCCCTCCACTTT
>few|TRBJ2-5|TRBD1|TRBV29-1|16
CSAGGVGTGVWKTQYF
TGCAGCGCCGGGGGGGTCGGGACAGGGGTTTGGAAGACCCAGTACTTC
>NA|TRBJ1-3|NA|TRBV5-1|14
CASSTDSAGNTIYF
TGCGCCAGCAGTACCGACAGCGCTGGAAACACCATATATTTT
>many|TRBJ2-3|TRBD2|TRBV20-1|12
CSAGGTSPSQYF
TGCAGTGCGGGAGGGACTAGCCCTTCCCAGTATTTT
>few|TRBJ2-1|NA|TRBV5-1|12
CASSLPSNEQFF
TGCGCCAGCAGCTTGCCCAGTAATGAGCAGTTCTTC
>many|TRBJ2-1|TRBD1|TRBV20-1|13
CSALLTGRNEQFF
TGCAGTGCTCTCTTGACAGGGAGAAATGAGCAGTTCTTC